The 14 T cell receptor beta chains below were found in one sample sequenced in a study of beta chain features in type 1 diabetes. The study reverse transcribed the entire isolated RNA, so it sequenced expressed TCRB transcripts. TCRdb keeps only in-frame clones here, not all; method: immunoSEQ multiplex PCR. The table has about 150,000 clones, 7% to 10% seen once. Sequencing was performed on central memory CD4+ T cells from blood. All receptors come from a woman between 18 and 29 years old in good health.

This clone was found a few times. The chain carries TRBV28 and TRBJ1-5; perhaps TRBD1 as D (5 bases). CDR3 length: 14 residues. The V end lost 2 bases, the J end lost 3 bases, and 8 bases lay between the germline ends. CDR1 is MDHEN and CDR2 is SYDVKM in the germline V gene. The CDR3 protein is CASSLQGFNQPQHF. For the CDR3, the DNA is TGTGCCAGCAGTTTACAGGGTTTCAATCAGCCCCAGCATTTT.

This clone has just a few counts. The chain is built from TRBV21-1 and TRBJ2-3; the D call TRBD2 from the table was never checked on the DNA. TRBV21-1 is an annotated pseudogene. The CDR3 covers 17 residues. The CDR3 DNA reads as TGTGCCAGTAACCCCGGGACTAGCGGAGAATTCACAGATACGCAGTATTTT. Its protein product is CASNPGTSGEFTDTQYF.

CDR3 DNA sequence: TGTGCCAGCAGTCCACTCCCGGGACAGGGTTCCTACGAGCAGTACTTC. Protein: CASSPLPGQGSYEQYF. V and J are TRBV7-9 and TRBJ2-7, with 9 bases identical to TRBD1. With V trimmed by 6 bases and J by 1 base, 10 bases remained unmatched. Germline CDR1 is SEHNR and CDR2 is FQNEAQ (reference sequence). The CDR3 covers 16 residues.

This clone was counted only a few times. The chain uses TRBV7-9 and TRBJ2-4; perhaps TRBD1 as D (6 bases). V lost 1 base and J lost 13, with 8 bases in between. Looked up from germline, CDR1 is SEHNR and CDR2 is FQNEAQ (reference sequence). The CDR3 spans 11 residues. The CDR3 nucleotides are TGTGCCAGCAGCTTAGTGGGACACCAGTACTTC. This sequence encodes CASSLVGHQYF.

This clone was detected only a few times. V is TRBV2 and J is TRBJ2-7; no firm D call. CDR1 and CDR2 (germline): SNHLY, FYNNEI. V was shortened by 1 base and J by 3 bases, with 7 bases between the two germline ends. The CDR3 covers 13 residues. CDR3 DNA sequence: TGTGCCAGCAGTGAAGAGTCAGGCTACGAGCAGTACTTC. This translates into CASSEESGYEQYF. Supplemented by reference TRBV2 and TRBJ2-7, the full variable domain reads EPEVTQTPSHQVTQMGQEVILRCVPISNHLYFYWYRQILGQKVEFLVSFYNNEISEKSEIFDDQFSVERPDGSNFTLKIRSTKLEDSAMYFCASSEESGYEQYFGPGTRLTVT.

This sequence joins TRBV28 and TRBJ2-5; D is perhaps TRBD2 (5 bases). Trimming removed 3 bases from V and 2 bases from J, with 13 bases in between. Germline V gene lookup returns CDR1 MDHEN and CDR2 SYDVKM. CDR3 length: 15 residues. The CDR3 nucleotides are TGTGCCAGCAGTTTCCTCCGAGCGGCACAAGAGACCCAGTACTTC. Amino acid sequence: CASSFLRAAQETQYF.

The chain recombines TRBV4-1 with TRBJ2-7, with TRBD1 matching 11 bases. The CDR3 totals 14 residues. Germline CDR1 MGHRA, CDR2 YSYEKL. Trimming took 5 bases from V and 4 from J; bases not matched to a gene: 4. The CDR3 region is CASSYGQGAYEQYF. CDR3 DNA: TGCGCCAGCAGCTACGGACAGGGGGCTTACGAGCAGTACTTC.

This chain connects TRBV5-1 to TRBJ1-3; D remains ambiguous. The CDR3 totals 13 residues. Trimming shortened V by 3 bases and J by 4 bases, and 8 bases separated the two germline ends. Germline CDR1 and CDR2: SGHRS and YFSETQ. DNA for the CDR3: TGCGCCAGCAGCTCCGCGGAAGGAAACACCATATATTTT. This gives the protein CASSSAEGNTIYF.

The chain employs TRBV29-1 and TRBJ1-1; 7 bases are shared with TRBD1. The CDR3 is 13 residues long. Germline assignment: CDR1 SQVTM and CDR2 ANQGSEA. With V trimmed by 7 bases and J by 2 bases, 7 bases remained unmatched. The CDR3 reads CSGLGQPNTEAFF. The CDR3 DNA reads TGCAGCGGTCTGGGACAGCCAAACACTGAAGCTTTCTTT.

The CDR3 loop is CASSVKSQNTGELFF. The CDR3 nucleotides read TGTGCCAGCAGCGTAAAGTCACAGAACACCGGGGAGCTGTTTTTT. This chain uses TRBV9 with TRBJ2-2; D gene unclear. Germline values: CDR1 SGDLS, CDR2 YYNGEE. V was pared by 1 base and J by 1 base, with 8 bases between. There are 15 residues in the CDR3.

This clone came up a few times. This sequence joins TRBV19 and TRBJ2-1, with 15 bases fitting TRBD2. V was pared by 5 bases and J by 8 bases, with 10 bases of the junction left unmatched. This CDR3 spans 17 amino acids. Germline V lookup: CDR1 LNHDA, CDR2 SQIVND (reference sequence). In nucleotides, the CDR3 is TGTGCCAGTAGTGCCCGGACTAGCGGGGGGGCCAGGGATGAGCAGTTCTTC. Translated, it gives CASSARTSGGARDEQFF.

The chain recombines TRBV4-3 with TRBJ2-1, with a tentative D call TRBD1 (6 bases). The CDR3 extends over 15 amino acids. The germline V and J ends were trimmed by 1 base and 5 bases, with 12 bases remaining between them. Germline-derived CDR1 and CDR2 are LGHNA and YSLEER. The CDR3 here is CASSQAGTNDNEQFF. CDR3 sequence (DNA): TGCGCCAGCAGCCAAGCCGGGACAAACGACAATGAGCAGTTCTTC.

The chain carries TRBV11-1 and TRBJ2-6, with D possibly TRBD1 on 5 matching bases. Germline loops: CDR1 SGHAT, CDR2 FQDESV (reference sequence). V dropped 4 bases and J dropped 1 base, with 11 bases sitting between them. The CDR3 is 16 amino acids. The CDR3 nucleotides read TGTGCCAGCAGCTCGACATACAGGTCTGGGGCCAACGTCCTGACTTTC. Protein sequence: CASSSTYRSGANVLTF.

This clone was detected only a few times. The chain carries TRBV4-1 and TRBJ1-5; D is unresolved. Trimming pared 1 base from V and 5 bases from J, leaving 6 bases between. There are 13 residues in the CDR3. Germline V gene lookup returns CDR1 MGHRA and CDR2 YSYEKL. The CDR3 DNA follows: TGCGCCAGCAGCCAAGGCGGAGATCAGCCCCAGCATTTT. This sequence encodes CASSQGGDQPQHF.